This T cell receptor (beta chain) was identified in a study of T cell responses to AZD1222 COVID-19 vaccine. Study conclusions and caveats: There were vaccine-associated CD4 TCRs across spike, dominant at 160-218 and 743-854. After the peak T cell response, and only then, were repertoires sampled. Donors, mostly white British, included more females; clonal diversity was possibly underestimated.

Clones were read by immunoSEQ multiplex PCR, and TCRdb kept only the in-frame ones, dropping some. The sample gives approximately 110,000 clones, 70% to 90% of which show up once; 6.5% to 9.5% is in the top ten. V lost 4 bases to trimming and J lost 1 base, with 13 bases between them. There are 15 residues in the CDR3. Germline-derived CDR1 and CDR2 are SNHLY and FYNNEI. For this clone: Antigen: not known.

The chain links TRBV2 to TRBJ1-1, with a possible D match to TRBD1 (6 bases). This clonotype was sampled from an adult in good health. This specimen consisted of peripheral blood, obtained on day 0 of AZD1222 vaccination. CDR3 sequence reads: CASSVHWTANTEAFF. The CDR3 bases are TGTGCCAGCAGTGTCCATTGGACAGCGAACACTGAAGCTTTCTTT.